This paragraph covers one TCR beta chain sequence. The CDR3 sequence is 14 residues long. Between the trimmed V and J ends, which lost 1 base and 7 bases, there was a span of 8 bases. The germline V gene encodes CDR1 LGHDT and CDR2 YNNKEL (reference sequence). Using immunoSEQ multiplex PCR, the repertoire was profiled, and TCRdb retains in-frame clones only, with some absent. Among 150,000 to 200,000 clones, roughly 93% were seen once, and the ten largest hold about 4%. The data derive from a study of control samples from healthy donors and cancer patients. The origin of this receptor is a woman aged 55-75 years in good health. The chain uses TRBV3-1 (or the pseudogene TRBV3-2) and TRBJ1-6; D may be TRBD1 (6 bases). What was sequenced was blood. Here the CDR3 reads CASSQVQGNSPLHF. The DNA for the CDR3 is TGTGCCAGCAGCCAAGTACAGGGAAATTCACCCCTCCACTTT.